These 7 T cell receptor beta chains came from one sample sequenced in a study of shared clonotypes between healthy human individuals. This table comes from immunoSEQ multiplex PCR, and its TCRdb copy is limited to in-frame clones, with some not included. Among roughly 2.4 million clones listed, roughly 95% were seen once. Sequenced material: naive CD4+ T cells sorted from blood. The subset: CD45RA+ positively selected. The receptors were sampled from a man aged 18 to 29 in good health.

This sequence joins TRBV19 and TRBJ1-1, with TRBD1 as a possible D gene (5 bases). Germline CDR1 and CDR2: LNHDA and SQIVND (reference sequence). V shed 3 bases and J shed 1 base, with 21 bases lying between them. CDR3 length equals 18 residues. CDR3 coding DNA: TGTGCCAGTAGTATCGGGCCGGTTGGGGGGACCAGGAACACTGAAGCTTTCTTT. Its protein is CASSIGPVGGTRNTEAFF.

The chain uses TRBV6-5 and TRBJ2-5; no reliable D call. The CDR3 loop spans 15 amino acids. Germline loops: CDR1 MNHEY, CDR2 SVGAGI. The V and J ends lost 11 bases and 1 base respectively, with 20 bases between them. As DNA, the CDR3 is TGTGCCGGCCGATCACCGGCTAGAGGCCAAGAGACCCAGTACTTC. It codes for CAGRSPARGQETQYF.

The V and J genes are TRBV6-5 and TRBJ2-7; TRBD1 matches 7 bases. Germline trimming cut 7 bases from V and 2 bases from J; bases unmatched to any gene: 8. The CDR3 loop spans 14 amino acids. Germline V gene sequence: CDR1 MNHEY, CDR2 SVGAGI. The CDR3 DNA reads TGTGCCAGCACCGAGACAGGGCGGGCCTACGAGCAGTACTTC. Encoded protein: CASTETGRAYEQYF.

The chain recombines TRBV2 with TRBJ2-2; D not resolved. Germline CDR1 reads SNHLY; CDR2 reads FYNNEI. V lost 5 bases, J lost 4 bases, and 11 bases lay in between. The CDR3 is 14 residues long. Written as DNA, the CDR3 is TGTGCCAGCAGTCAAACCCGTAGCACCGGGGAGCTGTTTTTT. The encoded protein is CASSQTRSTGELFF.

The chain is built from TRBV18 and TRBJ1-1; 9 nucleotides agree with TRBD1. Germline-derived CDR1 and CDR2 are KGHSH and LQKENI. This CDR3 spans 18 amino acids. The V segment lost 3 bases and the J segment 0 bases; nucleotides outside the gene matches: 11. The CDR3 nucleotides are TGTGCCAGCTCACCGGGGACAGGGAGGGCCTTAGTGAACACTGAAGCTTTCTTT. This gives the protein CASSPGTGRALVNTEAFF.

Comments on this clone: At one boundary the junction diverges from the germline segment, which might be a read error. The chain has TRBV7-7 and TRBJ2-2; either TRBD1 or TRBD2 may fit D (6 bases each). This CDR3 is 15 amino acids long. Germline loops: CDR1 SSHAT, CDR2 FNYEAQ (reference sequence). CDR3 coding DNA: TGTGCTAGCAGCTTGACAGGAGGGAGCACCGGGGAGCTGTTTTTT. Translated: CASSLTGGSTGELFF.

DNA of the CDR3: TGTGCCAGCAGTCCCGACAGTAGCAATCAGCCCCAGCATTTT. Its translation is CASSPDSSNQPQHF. The J gene is TRBJ1-5, the V gene TRBV6-6, with a tentative D call TRBD1 (5 bases). Looked up from germline, CDR1 is MNHNY and CDR2 is SVGAGI (reference sequence). The CDR3 consists of 14 residues. V gave up 5 bases and J gave up 0 bases, with 8 bases separating them.